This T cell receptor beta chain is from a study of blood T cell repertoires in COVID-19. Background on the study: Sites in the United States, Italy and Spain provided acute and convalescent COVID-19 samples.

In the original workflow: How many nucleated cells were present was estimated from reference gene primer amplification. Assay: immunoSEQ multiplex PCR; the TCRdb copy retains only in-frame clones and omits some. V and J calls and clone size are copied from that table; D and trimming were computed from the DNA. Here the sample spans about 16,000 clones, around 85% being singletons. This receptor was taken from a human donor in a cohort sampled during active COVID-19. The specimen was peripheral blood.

CDR3 loop: CASSVGQAYEQYF. CDR3 sequence (DNA): TGTGCCAGCAGTGTGGGACAGGCCTACGAGCAGTACTTC. The rearrangement links TRBV2 to TRBJ2-7; 8 nucleotides agree with TRBD1. Germline CDR1 SNHLY, CDR2 FYNNEI. CDR3 length equals 13 residues. V was clipped by 4 bases and J by 2 bases; unmatched bases: 1.